This is a list of T cell receptor beta chains from one sample in a study of blood T cell repertoires in COVID-19. Libraries were prepared by immunoSEQ multiplex PCR; TCRdb keeps only in-frame clonotypes and omits some of them. This sample has around 340,000 clones, with 65% to 90% found just once. The sample was PBMCs or T cells enriched from blood (not recorded which). The receptors were gathered from a woman aged 40 to 50 with acute COVID-19. The CDR3 runs from the conserved cysteine through the conserved F or W. Fields, in order: V gene, D gene, J gene, clone size, CDR3 DNA, CDR3 protein. The D gene is left open where the match is weak. Expanded clones get a size class; other rows say once, few or many, or leave the size out.

V gene: TRBV15; D gene: NA; J gene: TRBJ2-6; clone size: once; CDR3 DNA: TGTGCCACCAGCAGAGCCCCACGGCAGACTCCCTCTGGGGCCAACGTCCTGACTTTC; CDR3 protein: CATSRAPRQTPSGANVLTF
V gene: TRBV2; D gene: TRBD2; J gene: TRBJ2-1; clone size: NA; CDR3 DNA: TGTGCCAGCATTACTGGGGGGGGAGGGAATGAGCAGTTCTTC; CDR3 protein: CASITGGGGNEQFF
V gene: TRBV3-1/TRBV3-2; D gene: NA; J gene: TRBJ1-2; clone size: NA; CDR3 DNA: TGTGCCAGCAGCCACTTCCAAACGGGAGGCGGCTACACCTTC; CDR3 protein: CASSHFQTGGGYTF
V gene: TRBV2; D gene: NA; J gene: TRBJ1-5; clone size: NA; CDR3 DNA: TGTGCCAGCAGTGTGAGAGGACAGAGCAATCAGCCCCAGCATTTT; CDR3 protein: CASSVRGQSNQPQHF
V gene: TRBV6-6; D gene: TRBD1; J gene: TRBJ2-7; clone size: NA; CDR3 DNA: TGTGCCAGCAGTTACCGGGACAGTCCCCCCGAGCAGTACTTC; CDR3 protein: CASSYRDSPPEQYF
V gene: TRBV5-6; D gene: NA; J gene: TRBJ2-5; clone size: once; CDR3 DNA: TGTGCCAGCAGCTTGGTTACAGGCCGACAAGAGACCCAGTACTTC; CDR3 protein: CASSLVTGRQETQYF
V gene: TRBV11-2; D gene: NA; J gene: TRBJ2-3; clone size: NA; CDR3 DNA: TGTGCCAGCAGCTCGAGCTCGCAGGGGATGTTGACAGATACGCAGTATTTT; CDR3 protein: CASSSSSQGMLTDTQYF
V gene: TRBV24-1; D gene: NA; J gene: TRBJ2-5; clone size: NA; CDR3 DNA: TGTGCCACCAGTGATCGAACAGGGCGGGAGACCCAGTACTTC; CDR3 protein: CATSDRTGRETQYF
V gene: TRBV6-5; D gene: TRBD1; J gene: TRBJ1-6; clone size: few; CDR3 DNA: TGTGCCAGCAGGAGGACAGGGAATTGGTCACCCCTCCACTTT; CDR3 protein: CASRRTGNWSPLHF
V gene: TRBV2; D gene: NA; J gene: TRBJ1-3; clone size: NA; CDR3 DNA: TGTGCCAGCAACCGGGACTTCTCTGGAAACACCATATATTTT; CDR3 protein: CASNRDFSGNTIYF
V gene: TRBV19; D gene: TRBD1; J gene: TRBJ1-5; clone size: once; CDR3 DNA: TGTGCCAGTAGTATAGTAGGGGGGACAGGGGGTTTAAATCAGCCCCAGCATTTT; CDR3 protein: CASSIVGGTGGLNQPQHF
V gene: TRBV5-4; D gene: NA; J gene: TRBJ1-4; clone size: NA; CDR3 DNA: TGTGCCAGCAGTTTGCGAGGTGTAACTAATGAAAAACTGTTTTTT; CDR3 protein: CASSLRGVTNEKLFF
V gene: TRBV6-5; D gene: NA; J gene: TRBJ1-5; clone size: NA; CDR3 DNA: TGTGCCAGCACGGGAGAACCCGGAAGCAATCAGCCCCAGCATTTT; CDR3 protein: CASTGEPGSNQPQHF
V gene: TRBV4-1; D gene: TRBD1; J gene: TRBJ1-2; clone size: few; CDR3 DNA: TGCGCCAGCAGCCATCCTATGGGACAGCGTCTAAACTATGGCTACACCTTC; CDR3 protein: CASSHPMGQRLNYGYTF
V gene: TRBV27; D gene: TRBD2; J gene: TRBJ2-3; clone size: NA; CDR3 DNA: TGTGCCAGCAGTCACTACGGACTAGCGGGGGGAGTAAATACGCAGTATTTT; CDR3 protein: CASSHYGLAGGVNTQYF
V gene: TRBV6-5; D gene: NA; J gene: TRBJ1-1; clone size: NA; CDR3 DNA: TGTGCCAGCGGTTGGGGCCACACTGAAGCTTTCTTT; CDR3 protein: CASGWGHTEAFF
V gene: TRBV5-1; D gene: TRBD1; J gene: TRBJ1-1; clone size: NA; CDR3 DNA: TGCGCCAGCAGCCAGACAGGGGGCGGGTCGAACACTGAAGCTTTCTTT; CDR3 protein: CASSQTGGGSNTEAFF
V gene: TRBV10-3; D gene: TRBD2; J gene: TRBJ2-1; clone size: NA; CDR3 DNA: TGTGCCATCAGTGAGCTAGCGGGGGGCCTGTACAATGAGCAGTTCTTC; CDR3 protein: CAISELAGGLYNEQFF
V gene: TRBV9; D gene: TRBD2; J gene: TRBJ2-2; clone size: NA; CDR3 DNA: TGTGCCAGCAGCGTAGCTGCTAGCGGGATTCGGGACACCGGGGAGCTGTTTTTT; CDR3 protein: CASSVAASGIRDTGELFF
V gene: TRBV18; D gene: TRBD1; J gene: TRBJ1-6; clone size: NA; CDR3 DNA: TGTGCCAGCTCCTTGGACAGGGTAGGGTCACCCCTCCACTTT; CDR3 protein: CASSLDRVGSPLHF
V gene: TRBV7-8; D gene: TRBD1; J gene: TRBJ2-1; clone size: NA; CDR3 DNA: TGTGCCAGCAGCCCAGGACAAGGACAGGGTTCCGTGAGCTACAATGAGCAGTTCTTC; CDR3 protein: CASSPGQGQGSVSYNEQFF
V gene: TRBV11-3; D gene: NA; J gene: TRBJ2-5; clone size: NA; CDR3 DNA: TGTGCCAGCAGCTTAGGCAGGGGCCAAGAGACCCAGTACTTC; CDR3 protein: CASSLGRGQETQYF
V gene: TRBV5-1; D gene: TRBD2; J gene: TRBJ2-1; clone size: NA; CDR3 DNA: TGCGCCAGCACCATTATGGCTAGCGGGAGAAGGAATGAGCAGTTCTTC; CDR3 protein: CASTIMASGRRNEQFF
V gene: TRBV29-1; D gene: NA; J gene: TRBJ2-7; clone size: NA; CDR3 DNA: TGCAGCGTTGTGGTTCGGGACAACTCCTACGAGCAGTACTTC; CDR3 protein: CSVVVRDNSYEQYF
V gene: TRBV7-9; D gene: TRBD1; J gene: TRBJ1-5; clone size: NA; CDR3 DNA: TGTGCCAGCAGCGGGGAACAGGGGACCACTAATCAGCCCCAGCATTTT; CDR3 protein: CASSGEQGTTNQPQHF
V gene: TRBV7-2; D gene: TRBD2; J gene: TRBJ2-7; clone size: NA; CDR3 DNA: TGTGCCAGCAGCTTAGATGGGCTAGCGGGCTCCGAGCAGTACTTC; CDR3 protein: CASSLDGLAGSEQYF
V gene: TRBV6-6; D gene: NA; J gene: TRBJ1-2; clone size: NA; CDR3 DNA: TGTGCCAGCAGCCCCATGGTGGGGCGTGGCTACACCTTC; CDR3 protein: CASSPMVGRGYTF
V gene: TRBV19; D gene: NA; J gene: TRBJ1-5; clone size: NA; CDR3 DNA: TGTGCCAGTAGTATTCGCAGCGGGACTAATCAGCCCCAGCATTTT; CDR3 protein: CASSIRSGTNQPQHF
V gene: TRBV11-2; D gene: NA; J gene: TRBJ2-5; clone size: NA; CDR3 DNA: TGTGCCAGCAGCTTATCCGCGGGTTTTGGAGAGACCCAGTACTTC; CDR3 protein: CASSLSAGFGETQYF
V gene: TRBV10-3; D gene: NA; J gene: TRBJ1-6; clone size: NA; CDR3 DNA: TGTGCCATCAGTGAGGCCGGACAGAATTCACCCCTCCACTTT; CDR3 protein: CAISEAGQNSPLHF
V gene: TRBV27; D gene: NA; J gene: TRBJ2-7; clone size: NA; CDR3 DNA: TGTGCCAGCAGTCCGAAATTGGACAACACCTACGAGCAGTACTTC; CDR3 protein: CASSPKLDNTYEQYF
V gene: TRBV27; D gene: TRBD1; J gene: TRBJ1-2; clone size: NA; CDR3 DNA: TGTGCCAGCAGGCAAACCCGGACAGGGGGGTATGGCTACACCTTC; CDR3 protein: CASRQTRTGGYGYTF
V gene: TRBV2; D gene: TRBD1; J gene: TRBJ1-4; clone size: NA; CDR3 DNA: TGTGCCAGCAGTCTACAGGGGGCGCGAGCATCTGGTGAAAAACTGTTTTTT; CDR3 protein: CASSLQGARASGEKLFF
V gene: TRBV19; D gene: NA; J gene: TRBJ1-2; clone size: once; CDR3 DNA: TGTGCCAGTAGTATGAGTTTTATGGGAGACTATGGCTACACCTTC; CDR3 protein: CASSMSFMGDYGYTF
V gene: TRBV11-1; D gene: TRBD1; J gene: TRBJ2-5; clone size: NA; CDR3 DNA: TGTGCCAGCAGCCGACAGGGTTGGGGAGAGACCCAGTACTTC; CDR3 protein: CASSRQGWGETQYF
V gene: TRBV7-9; D gene: TRBD2; J gene: TRBJ2-5; clone size: NA; CDR3 DNA: TGTGCCAGCAGCGCTGGGACTAGCGGGGGGGCCGTGGAGACCCAGTACTTC; CDR3 protein: CASSAGTSGGAVETQYF